Listed here are 20 T cell receptor beta chains from one sample, sequenced in a study of cytomegalovirus exposure and HLA in healthy donors. A multiplex PCR was run with 60 Vbeta primers and 13 Jbeta primers. The method was immunoSEQ multiplex PCR; TCRdb's version includes in-frame clones alone and lacks a portion of them. The listing contains some 110,000 clones. Material: PBMCs. These receptors all come from a man aged 35 to 55 in good health and CMV-seronegative.

This chain joins TRBV5-1 and TRBJ2-7, with 10 bases lining up with TRBD1. The CDR3 spans 15 residues. After removal of 0 bases from V and 5 bases from J, the junction contained 5 bases not matched to a gene. CDR1 is SGHRS and CDR2 is YFSETQ in the germline V gene. The CDR3: CASSLAGTGVNEQYF. The CDR3 DNA reads TGCGCCAGCAGCTTGGCCGGGACAGGGGTTAACGAGCAGTACTTC. Complete variable domain (other parts from reference TRBV5-1 and TRBJ2-7): KAGVTQTPRYLIKTRGQQVTLSCSPISGHRSVSWYQQTPGQGLQFLFEYFSETQRNKGNFPGRFSGRQFSNSRSEMNVSTLELGDSALYLCASSLAGTGVNEQYFGPGTRLTVT.

V usage is TRBV10-2 and J usage is TRBJ2-7; D might be TRBD2 (7 bases). V dropped 4 bases and J dropped 2 bases, with 15 bases sitting between them. This CDR3 has 15 amino acids. Germline CDR1 is WSHSY and CDR2 is SAAADI. This chain's CDR3 is CASSGGGRLPYEQYF. The CDR3 coding sequence is TGCGCCAGCAGTGGGGGGGGGCGCTTACCCTACGAGCAGTACTTC.

The chain combines TRBV5-4 with TRBJ2-3, with D hard to call. CDR3 length: 13 residues. Germline CDR1 and CDR2: SGHNT and YYREEE (reference sequence). The V and J ends lost 0 bases and 6 bases respectively, with 8 bases between them. The CDR3 sequence: CASSLGVLDTQYF. The CDR3 DNA reads TGTGCCAGCAGCTTGGGCGTACTCGATACGCAGTATTTT.

The V and J genes are TRBV7-6 and TRBJ2-1; no reliable D call. Germline CDR1 SGHVS, CDR2 FNYEAQ. The CDR3 spans 13 residues. V lost 3 bases, J lost 5 bases, and 8 bases lay in between. DNA of the CDR3: TGTGCCAGCAGCTTGTTCCGGGACAATGAGCAGTTCTTC. This codes for CASSLFRDNEQFF.

V is TRBV28 and J is TRBJ1-3; 9 nucleotides align to TRBD1. Germline CDR1 and CDR2: MDHEN and SYDVKM. V shed 4 bases and J 7 bases; nucleotides not matched to a gene: 14. The CDR3 is made up of 17 amino acids. For the CDR3, the DNA is TGTGCCAGCAGTTCGAACAGGGGGCAAAGGGAAAGGAACACCATATATTTT. Protein: CASSSNRGQRERNTIYF.

Here the CDR3 reads CASSPGTDTSSGANVLTF. CDR3 coding DNA: TGTGCCAGCAGCCCAGGGACAGATACGAGCTCTGGGGCCAACGTCCTGACTTTC. The V call is TRBV14, the J call TRBJ2-6; 7 nucleotides match TRBD1. CDR1 and CDR2 (germline): SGHDN, FVKESK. The CDR3 covers 18 residues. V trimming: 4 bases; J trimming: 0 bases; junction bases outside the gene matches: 9. Full variable domain (outside the CDR3, taken from reference TRBV14 and TRBJ2-6): EAGVTQFPSHSVIEKGQTVTLRCDPISGHDNLYWYRRVMGKEIKFLLHFVKESKQDESGMPNNRFLAERTGGTYSTLKVQPAELEDSGVYFCASSPGTDTSSGANVLTFGAGSRLTVL.

This chain uses TRBV7-2 with TRBJ2-3, with D tentatively TRBD2 (5 bases). This CDR3 has 16 amino acids. CDR1 is SGHTA and CDR2 is FQGNSA in the germline V gene. V was shortened by 1 base and J by 2 bases, with 13 bases between the two germline ends. The CDR3 sequence: CASSLGSSVPTDTQYF. CDR3 bases: TGTGCCAGCAGCTTAGGGAGTAGCGTTCCCACAGATACGCAGTATTTT.

The chain combines TRBV11-2 with TRBJ2-1; TRBD2 aligns across 11 bases. The CDR3 consists of 18 residues. Germline-derived CDR1 and CDR2 are SGHAT and FQNNGV. The J segment lost 6 bases and the V segment lost 5 bases, leaving 15 bases of the junction unmatched. The CDR3 here is CASSDKLAGAFSRNEQFF. The CDR3 DNA follows: TGTGCCAGCAGCGACAAACTAGCGGGAGCTTTTAGTCGCAATGAGCAGTTCTTC.

This sequence joins TRBV19 and TRBJ1-2; D might be TRBD1 (6 bases). There are 13 residues in the CDR3. CDR1 is LNHDA and CDR2 is SQIVND in the germline V gene (reference sequence). V was clipped by 9 bases and J by 8 bases, with 19 bases between them. The CDR3 region is CASLGQQRGGYTF. The CDR3 DNA follows: TGTGCCAGCCTCGGACAGCAAAGAGGAGGCTACACCTTC.

This chain connects TRBV5-1 to TRBJ2-3; 8 bases map to TRBD1. CDR1 is SGHRS, CDR2 YFSETQ, per germline. The J segment lost 2 bases and the V segment lost 2 bases, leaving 4 bases of the junction unmatched. The CDR3 has 15 amino acids. The CDR3 loop is CASSFPGQATDTQYF. CDR3 in DNA: TGCGCCAGCAGCTTTCCGGGACAGGCCACAGATACGCAGTATTTT.

This chain uses TRBV6-1 with TRBJ1-1; the match to TRBD1 covers 8 bases. V lost 2 bases and J lost 9; bases outside the gene matches: 8. CDR1 is MNHNS and CDR2 is SASEGT in the germline V gene. The CDR3 consists of 14 residues. This chain's CDR3 is CASSEIRTGRKAFF. DNA of the CDR3: TGTGCCAGCAGTGAAATCCGGACAGGGAGAAAAGCTTTCTTT.

This chain connects TRBV27 to TRBJ2-7, with unresolved D. The CDR3 is made up of 15 amino acids. Per the germline V gene, CDR1 is MNHEY and CDR2 is SMNVEV (reference sequence). Deletions cut 8 bases from V and 0 bases from J, with 17 bases between. This CDR3 is CASSRKVSSSYEQYF. CDR3 coding DNA: TGTGCCAGCTCTCGGAAGGTTTCTAGCTCCTACGAGCAGTACTTC.

The chain employs TRBV5-1 and TRBJ2-5, with 10 bases aligning to TRBD2. The CDR3 has 15 residues. CDR1 and CDR2 from the germline V gene are SGHRS and YFSETQ. V trimming: 3 bases; J trimming: 4 bases; junction bases outside the gene matches: 6. The CDR3 loop is CASSSGLAVGETQYF. In DNA form, the CDR3 reads TGCGCCAGCAGCTCCGGACTAGCGGTAGGAGAGACCCAGTACTTC.

The chain has TRBV10-3 and TRBJ2-5; 9 bases fit TRBD1. This CDR3 contains 16 residues. V lost 0 bases to trimming and J lost 3 bases; unmatched junction nucleotides: 5. Germline CDR1 is ENHRY and CDR2 is SYGVKD. CDR3 nucleotides: TGTGCCATCAGTGAGTCCTGGACAGGGGAGAAAGAGACCCAGTACTTC. Its protein is CAISESWTGEKETQYF.

Comments on this clone: At the DNA level, this CDR3 is encoded by other sequences in the same sample as well. The gene calls are TRBV6-5 and TRBJ1-6; perhaps TRBD1 as D (5 bases). Deletions cut 2 bases from V and 5 bases from J, with 7 bases between. The germline V gene encodes CDR1 MNHEY and CDR2 SVGAGI. This CDR3 contains 14 residues. CDR3: CASSYGGDNSPLHF. CDR3 nucleotide sequence: TGTGCCAGCAGTTACGGAGGGGATAATTCACCCCTCCACTTT.

This chain links TRBV7-2 with TRBJ1-2; TRBD1 matches 7 bases. There are 15 residues in the CDR3. Germline-derived CDR1 and CDR2 are SGHTA and FQGNSA. J gave up 4 bases and V 5 bases, and 10 bases lay outside the gene matches. In nucleotides, the CDR3 is TGTGCCAGCAGCCGCCGAGGGGGCGGAATCTATGGCTACACCTTC. Protein product: CASSRRGGGIYGYTF.

CDR3 protein: CAWSFPPRLTATYEQYF. For the CDR3, the DNA is TGTGCCTGGAGCTTCCCACCCCGCCTGACAGCAACCTACGAGCAGTACTTC. The V and J genes are TRBV30 and TRBJ2-7; TRBD1 is a possible D gene (5 bases). This CDR3 contains 17 residues. Germline CDR1 reads GTSNPN; CDR2 reads SVGIG (reference sequence). Trimming cost V 3 bases and J 2 bases, with 23 bases left between them.

DNA for the CDR3: TGTGCCAGCAGTAGACAGGGGGCGGACGGCTACACCTTC. Translated, it gives CASSRQGADGYTF. V usage is TRBV6-5 and J usage is TRBJ1-2; 10 bases map to TRBD1. Germline V gives CDR1 MNHEY, CDR2 SVGAGI. Trimming took 5 bases from V and 8 from J; bases not matched to a gene: 5. This CDR3 is built from 13 residues.

The chain employs TRBV19 and TRBJ2-7, with 10 bases fitting TRBD1. The CDR3 loop spans 14 amino acids. From germline, CDR1 is LNHDA and CDR2 SQIVND (reference sequence). The V gene end was trimmed by 6 bases and the J gene end by 7 bases; junction bases not matched to a gene: 9. The CDR3 is CASSRQGANGEQYF. The DNA for the CDR3 is TGTGCCAGTAGCCGACAGGGGGCGAATGGTGAGCAGTACTTC.

The chain combines TRBV7-9 with TRBJ2-1, with 8 bases matching TRBD2. The CDR3 is 15 amino acids. Per germline, CDR1 SEHNR and CDR2 FQNEAQ (reference sequence). The trim removed 5 bases at V and 8 bases at J, leaving 11 bases unmatched. CDR3 DNA: TGTGCCAGCAGCGCGGGTCCCGGGAGGGCCGATGAGCAGTTCTTC. This sequence encodes CASSAGPGRADEQFF.